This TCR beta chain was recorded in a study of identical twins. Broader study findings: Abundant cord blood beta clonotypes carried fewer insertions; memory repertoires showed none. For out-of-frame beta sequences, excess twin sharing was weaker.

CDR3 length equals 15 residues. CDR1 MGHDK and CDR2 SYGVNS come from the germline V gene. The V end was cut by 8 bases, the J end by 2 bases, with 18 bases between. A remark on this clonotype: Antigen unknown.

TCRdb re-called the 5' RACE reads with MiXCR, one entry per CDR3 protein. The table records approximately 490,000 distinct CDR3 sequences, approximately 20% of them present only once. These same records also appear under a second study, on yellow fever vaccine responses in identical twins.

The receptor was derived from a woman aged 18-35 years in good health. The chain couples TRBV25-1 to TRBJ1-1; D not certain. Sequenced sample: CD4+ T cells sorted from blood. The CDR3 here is CASRTPVRENTEAFF. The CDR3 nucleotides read TGTGCCAGCCGCACCCCTGTGAGGGAAAACACTGAAGCTTTCTTT.